These 30 T cell receptor beta chains originate from one sample sequenced in a study of cytomegalovirus exposure and HLA in healthy donors. Primers included in the PCR were 60 Vbeta and 13 Jbeta primers. Clones were read by immunoSEQ multiplex PCR, and TCRdb kept only the in-frame ones, dropping some. The data hold 200,000 to 250,000 clones, with roughly 80% observed a single time. Sequenced material: PBMCs. All receptors come from a girl aged 5 to 17 in good health and CMV-seronegative.

With regard to this clone: Other nucleotide sequences in the sample specify the same CDR3. J is TRBJ2-1 and V is TRBV15; D is perhaps TRBD2 (5 bases). CDR1 and CDR2 (germline): LNHNV, YYDKDF (reference sequence). This CDR3 spans 15 amino acids. Between the trimmed V and J ends, which lost 4 bases and 1 base, there was a span of 11 bases. CDR3 residues: CATSTELGSYNEQFF. The CDR3 DNA reads as TGTGCCACCAGCACTGAACTAGGGTCCTACAATGAGCAGTTCTTC.

The rearrangement joins TRBV27 to TRBJ1-5; 8 bases match TRBD1. The junction had 6 bases not matched to a gene; V was cut back by 3 bases and J by 5 bases. There are 15 residues in the CDR3. Germline CDR1 MNHEY, CDR2 SMNVEV (reference sequence). The CDR3 sequence: CASSFGQGVYQPQHF. DNA of the CDR3: TGTGCCAGCAGTTTCGGACAGGGAGTCTATCAGCCCCAGCATTTT.

As concerns this clone: The same CDR3 also results from other DNA sequences found in this sample. The chain is built from TRBV5-1 and TRBJ2-7, with D perhaps TRBD1 (6 bases). V shed 2 bases and J shed 0 bases, with 9 bases lying between them. This CDR3 has 14 residues. CDR1 and CDR2 (germline): SGHRS, YFSETQ. The DNA for the CDR3 is TGCGCCAGCAGCTTAAGGACAGACTCCTACGAGCAGTACTTC. Translation gives CASSLRTDSYEQYF.

V and J are TRBV5-6 and TRBJ2-5; 9 bases line up with TRBD2. The junction had 13 bases not matched to a gene; V was cut back by 4 bases and J by 0 bases. Germline values: CDR1 SGHDT, CDR2 YYEEEE. This CDR3 region has 18 residues. The CDR3 DNA sequence: TGTGCCAGCAGCATGAGGCGAACTAGCGGGTTGAACCAAGAGACCCAGTACTTC. It specifies CASSMRRTSGLNQETQYF.

V and J are TRBV5-1 and TRBJ1-2; D is ambiguous. Between the trimmed V and J ends, which lost 0 bases and 4 bases, there was a span of 4 bases. CDR1 SGHRS and CDR2 YFSETQ come from the germline V gene. There are 12 residues in the CDR3. The CDR3 spells CASSLAGYGYTF. The CDR3 DNA sequence: TGCGCCAGCAGCTTGGCAGGCTATGGCTACACCTTC.

This chain uses TRBV28 with TRBJ2-1, with 10 positions matching TRBD2. The CDR3 loop spans 15 amino acids. J gave up 6 bases and V 3 bases, and 5 bases lay outside the gene matches. Germline CDR1 and CDR2: MDHEN and SYDVKM. The CDR3 coding sequence is TGTGCCAGCAGTTTTCAGGGACTAGCGTTCAATGAGCAGTTCTTC. Protein product: CASSFQGLAFNEQFF.

This clone was seen once. J is TRBJ1-1 and V is TRBV18; 10 nucleotides line up with TRBD1. The CDR3 sequence is 14 residues long. The germline V gene has CDR1 KGHSH and CDR2 LQKENI. With V trimmed by 4 bases and J by 7 bases, 6 bases remained unmatched. CDR3: CASSLRQGAGEAFF. In DNA, the CDR3 is TGTGCCAGCTCACTAAGACAGGGGGCAGGTGAAGCTTTCTTT. Full variable domain (rest looked up from reference TRBV18 and TRBJ1-1): NAGVMQNPRHLVRRRGQEARLRCSPMKGHSHVYWYRQLPEEGLKFMVYLQKENIIDESGMPKERFSAEFPKEGPSILRIQQVVRGDSAAYFCASSLRQGAGEAFFGQGTRLTVV.

This chain connects TRBV6-6 to TRBJ1-2; 10 bases line up with TRBD1. Germline values: CDR1 MNHNY, CDR2 SVGAGI (reference sequence). The V and J ends lost 2 bases and 8 bases, in that order; junction bases with no gene match: 5. The CDR3 sequence is 14 residues long. The CDR3 coding sequence is TGTGCCAGCAGTTACCAGACAGGGGGCGCCGGCTACACCTTC. This encodes CASSYQTGGAGYTF.

A note on this clone: A read error may account for a junction end that differs from germline. The gene calls are TRBV4-3 and TRBJ2-5, with 9 bases aligning to TRBD1. The CDR3 is 14 residues long. From germline, CDR1 is LGHNA and CDR2 YSLEER. This chain's CDR3 is CASSQDRDRGAGNF. Written as DNA, the CDR3 is TGCGCCAGCAGCCAAGACCGTGACAGGGGGGCCGGGAACTTC.

The rearrangement uses TRBV25-1 and TRBJ2-1, with D unclear. The CDR3 totals 11 residues. Per germline, CDR1 MGHDK and CDR2 SYGVNS. Trimming took 8 bases from V and 6 from J, leaving 8 bases between them. CDR3 DNA: TGTGCCAGCTTCCGACTCAATGAGCAGTTCTTC. It codes for CASFRLNEQFF.

The rearrangement uses TRBV19 and TRBJ1-3, with a possible D match to TRBD1 (5 bases). Germline V CDR1 and CDR2: LNHDA, SQIVND (reference sequence). V lost 6 bases and J 0 bases, leaving 18 bases between the germline ends. The CDR3 sequence is 17 residues long. For the CDR3, the DNA is TGTGCCAGTAGACCGGGTCCCAGGGCGCCCTCTGGAAACACCATATATTTT. Protein: CASRPGPRAPSGNTIYF.

This clone was seen once. The V call is TRBV2, the J call TRBJ1-2; 9 positions agree with TRBD1. The CDR3 covers 13 residues. The V segment lost 8 bases and the J segment 7 bases; nucleotides outside the gene matches: 8. CDR1 and CDR2 from the germline V gene are SNHLY and FYNNEI. DNA for the CDR3: TGTGCCAGCCCCTCGGGACAGGGAGGTGGCTACACCTTC. It is translated as CASPSGQGGGYTF.

J is TRBJ1-1 and V is TRBV9; 7 positions agree with TRBD1. Germline V gene sequence: CDR1 SGDLS, CDR2 YYNGEE. The CDR3 has 15 amino acids. Germline trimming cut 0 bases from V and 4 bases from J; bases unmatched to any gene: 6. As DNA, the CDR3 is TGTGCCAGCAGCGTAGAGGGGGCAGGGGGCACTGAAGCTTTCTTT. Its translation is CASSVEGAGGTEAFF.

This clone appeared a few times. The rearrangement uses TRBV7-9 and TRBJ2-7; no reliable D call. The CDR3 covers 14 residues. V lost 1 base and J lost 3, with 10 bases in between. The germline gives CDR1 SEHNR, CDR2 FQNEAQ (reference sequence). CDR3 DNA sequence: TGTGCCAGCAGCTTAGAGGTCAGGTTCTACGAGCAGTACTTC. Translating gives CASSLEVRFYEQYF. The full variable domain, rest sourced from reference TRBV7-9 and TRBJ2-7, is DTGVSQNPRHKITKRGQNVTFRCDPISEHNRLYWYRQTLGQGPEFLTYFQNEAQLEKSRLLSDRFSAERPKGSFSTLEIQRTEQGDSAMYLCASSLEVRFYEQYFGPGTRLTVT.

The V call is TRBV7-3, the J call TRBJ2-2; 9 bases align to TRBD1. V shed 2 bases, J shed 2 bases, and the junction held 6 bases outside the gene matches. The CDR3 covers 17 residues. Looked up from germline, CDR1 is SGHTA and CDR2 is FQGTGA. The CDR3 region is CASSLLTDRGNTGELFF. The CDR3 DNA reads as TGTGCCAGCAGCTTACTTACGGACAGGGGTAACACCGGGGAGCTGTTTTTT. The variable domain in full, completed from reference TRBV7-3 and TRBJ2-2, reads GAGVSQTPSNKVTEKGKYVELRCDPISGHTALYWYRQSLGQGPEFLIYFQGTGAADDSGLPNDRFFAVRPEGSVSTLKIQRTERGDSAVYLCASSLLTDRGNTGELFFGEGSRLTVL.

This chain links TRBV28 with TRBJ1-2; 8 nucleotides line up with TRBD1. Germline assignment: CDR1 MDHEN and CDR2 SYDVKM. The CDR3 loop spans 14 amino acids. The CDR3: CAALQGERIGGYTF. DNA of the CDR3: TGTGCAGCTTTACAGGGGGAAAGGATAGGGGGCTACACCTTC.

The V and J genes are TRBV12-2 and TRBJ1-1; the table's D call, TRBD1, has no DNA check behind it. TRBV12-2 is a pseudogene segment. The CDR3 spans 16 residues. The CDR3 region is CASRFGRQGARTEAFF. For the CDR3, the DNA is TGTGCAAGTCGCTTCGGGCGACAGGGGGCGCGTACTGAAGCTTTCTTT.

This clone has more than one count but fewer than ten. V and J are TRBV9 and TRBJ2-1, with D possibly being TRBD2 (5 bases). This CDR3 has 13 amino acids. Trimming removed 6 bases from V and 8 bases from J, with 15 bases in between. Germline lookup yields CDR1 SGDLS and CDR2 YYNGEE. CDR3 nucleotides: TGTGCCAGCACCGGGCCAGCGGCCGATGAGCAGTTCTTC. Its protein is CASTGPAADEQFF. The complete variable domain, with remaining parts taken from reference TRBV9 and TRBJ2-1, reads DSGVTQTPKHLITATGQRVTLRCSPRSGDLSVYWYQQSLDQGLQFLIQYYNGEERAKGNILERFSAQQFPDLHSELNLSSLELGDSALYFCASTGPAADEQFFGPGTRLTVL.

This chain links TRBV18 with TRBJ2-5, with D uncertain. V lost 6 bases and J lost 0, with 5 bases in between. CDR1 and CDR2 from the germline V gene are KGHSH and LQKENI. The CDR3 runs to 12 residues. CDR3: CASSSYQETQYF. DNA of the CDR3: TGTGCCAGCTCTTCGTACCAAGAGACCCAGTACTTC. Full variable domain (rest looked up from reference TRBV18 and TRBJ2-5): NAGVMQNPRHLVRRRGQEARLRCSPMKGHSHVYWYRQLPEEGLKFMVYLQKENIIDESGMPKERFSAEFPKEGPSILRIQQVVRGDSAAYFCASSSYQETQYFGPGTRLLVL.

This clone was counted only a few times. This sequence joins TRBV6-5 and TRBJ2-1, with TRBD1 matching 8 bases. With 2 bases clipped from V and 4 bases from J, the junction kept 4 bases outside the gene matches. Germline V gene sequence: CDR1 MNHEY, CDR2 SVGAGI. The CDR3 sequence is 15 residues long. This CDR3 is CASSYGTGRYNEQFF. CDR3 coding DNA: TGTGCCAGCAGTTACGGGACAGGACGGTACAATGAGCAGTTCTTC.

The rearrangement uses TRBV30 and TRBJ1-2; 10 bases are a match to TRBD1. The V gene's germline CDR1 is GTSNPN and CDR2 SVGIG (reference sequence). J was trimmed by 5 bases and V by 4 bases; bases with no gene match: 13. CDR3 length equals 16 residues. As DNA, the CDR3 is TGTGCCTGGAAGGGAGGTGGGGACAGGGGACGATATGGCTACACCTTC. Protein sequence: CAWKGGGDRGRYGYTF.

The chain recombines TRBV5-8 with TRBJ2-6, with no clear D. V lost 2 bases and J lost 2, with 11 bases in between. The CDR3 extends over 16 amino acids. CDR1 and CDR2 from the germline V gene are SGHTS and YDEGEE. CDR3 loop: CASSLLVRAGANVLTF. CDR3 DNA: TGTGCCAGCAGCTTACTTGTCCGGGCTGGGGCCAACGTCCTGACTTTC.

The chain recombines TRBV6-5 with TRBJ2-5; D unclear. Trimming pared 4 bases from V and 4 bases from J, leaving 7 bases between. The CDR3 has 12 residues. The germline CDR1 and CDR2 sequences are MNHEY and SVGAGI. CDR3 protein: CASSSGIETQYF. DNA for the CDR3: TGTGCCAGCAGTTCAGGAATAGAGACCCAGTACTTC.

This chain links TRBV28 with TRBJ2-7; the match to TRBD2 covers 13 bases. This CDR3 is 14 amino acids long. J gave up 3 bases and V 7 bases, and 3 bases lay outside the gene matches. Germline CDR1 reads MDHEN; CDR2 reads SYDVKM. Here the CDR3 DNA reads TGTGCCAGCACTCGGACTAGCGGGAGCTACGAGCAGTACTTC. Amino acid sequence: CASTRTSGSYEQYF.

This sequence joins TRBV6-5 and TRBJ2-1; 9 bases agree with TRBD2. CDR1 is MNHEY, CDR2 SVGAGI, per germline. This CDR3 is 16 amino acids long. The trim removed 0 bases at V and 2 bases at J, leaving 2 bases unmatched. In DNA, the CDR3 is TGTGCCAGCAGTTACTCCGGCGGGAGGGCCTACAATGAGCAGTTCTTC. As protein: CASSYSGGRAYNEQFF.

This chain joins TRBV7-3 and TRBJ1-2, with D unclear. Trimming cost V 2 bases and J 0 bases, with 16 bases left between them. Germline V gene lookup returns CDR1 SGHTA and CDR2 FQGTGA. This CDR3 contains 17 residues. The CDR3 sequence is CASSLVHRPLANYGYTF. Written as DNA, the CDR3 is TGTGCCAGCAGCTTAGTGCACAGACCCCTTGCTAACTATGGCTACACCTTC. The complete variable domain, with remaining parts taken from reference TRBV7-3 and TRBJ1-2, reads GAGVSQTPSNKVTEKGKYVELRCDPISGHTALYWYRQSLGQGPEFLIYFQGTGAADDSGLPNDRFFAVRPEGSVSTLKIQRTERGDSAVYLCASSLVHRPLANYGYTFGSGTRLTVV.

The rearrangement joins TRBV28 to TRBJ1-3, with D tentatively TRBD1 (5 bases). The germline V and J ends were trimmed by 5 bases and 0 bases, with 11 bases remaining between them. Looked up from germline, CDR1 is MDHEN and CDR2 is SYDVKM. This CDR3 is built from 15 residues. The CDR3 DNA reads as TGTGCCAGCAGTCTCCGGGGGGGCTCTGGAAACACCATATATTTT. Translating gives CASSLRGGSGNTIYF.

This chain uses TRBV4-2 with TRBJ2-1, with 12 positions matching TRBD2. CDR3 length: 23 amino acids. Per germline, CDR1 LGHNA and CDR2 YNFKEQ. With V trimmed by 0 bases and J by 5 bases, 23 bases remained unmatched. The CDR3 here is CASSQDLWATSGGLLTPNNEQFF. The CDR3 DNA sequence: TGTGCCAGCAGCCAAGATTTATGGGCCACTAGCGGGGGGTTACTAACTCCCAACAATGAGCAGTTCTTC.

V gene TRBV5-6 combines with J gene TRBJ1-1; D is possibly TRBD1 (5 bases). CDR1 and CDR2 from the germline V gene are SGHDT and YYEEEE. Trimming shortened V by 2 bases and J by 5 bases, and 19 bases separated the two germline ends. The CDR3 is 16 amino acids. The CDR3 sequence: CASSLPTPGGGTEAFF. DNA of the CDR3: TGTGCCAGCAGCTTACCCACCCCCGGGGGGGGAACTGAAGCTTTCTTT. Full variable domain (rest looked up from reference TRBV5-6 and TRBJ1-1): DAGVTQSPTHLIKTRGQQVTLRCSPKSGHDTVSWYQQALGQGPQFIFQYYEEEERQRGNFPDRFSGHQFPNYSSELNVNALLLGDSALYLCASSLPTPGGGTEAFFGQGTRLTVV.

This rearrangement joins TRBV28 to TRBJ2-7; TRBD2 aligns across 7 bases. V lost 2 bases and J lost 5; bases outside the gene matches: 6. The CDR3 length is 14 residues. The germline V gene has CDR1 MDHEN and CDR2 SYDVKM. The CDR3 region has the DNA TGTGCCAGCAGTTTAAACTTGCGGGGGAACGAGCAGTACTTC. Its translation is CASSLNLRGNEQYF.